This TCR beta chain was captured in a study of blood T cell repertoires in COVID-19. The CDR3 has 18 amino acids. Libraries were prepared by immunoSEQ multiplex PCR; TCRdb keeps only in-frame clonotypes and omits some of them. The sample lists about 210,000 clones; approximately 78% were seen once. Individuals aged about 18 to 90 years were recruited from 20 to 25 US areas. Each participant's cohort was designated according to participant-reported clinical history. Sequencing input: PBMCs or T cells enriched from blood (not recorded which). V usage is TRBV21-1 and J usage is TRBJ1-2; TRBD1, the table's D call, lacks a check against the DNA. TRBV21-1 is flagged as a pseudogene. The receptor's source is a man aged 35 to 55 who had recovered from COVID-19. CDR3 amino acids: CASSTEEGQGISNYGYTF. The CDR3, as DNA: TGTGCCAGCAGCACCGAGGAGGGACAGGGCATTTCTAACTATGGCTACACCTTC.